Presented here are 32 T cell receptor beta chains from one specimen sequenced in a study of regulatory T cells in long-lasting Graves disease (dated by TCRdb to 2020 to 2023). The time point label corresponds to: newly diagnosed GD, antithyroid drugs for less than 3 months. For both TCR sequencing and RNA sequencing, RNA was extracted from PBMCs using TRIzol. Library preparation used multiplex PCR. The sequencer was an Illumina HiSeq 4000. To build TCR beta libraries, CDR3 regions were amplified by Arm-PCR using iRepertoire HTBI primers. TCRdb cleaned the public reads at Q25 with fastp, built clones with MiXCR and kept in-frame beta chains. Rows merge per CDR3 protein into single entries with the most common DNA and genes. Present in this sample are approximately 400,000 distinct CDR3 sequences, under 15% of which were seen just once. Of the sample, over 15% is held by the ten largest clones. This sample also appeared in a second study, on T cells in Graves' hyperthyroidism and ophthalmopathy.

Material: peripheral blood mononuclear cells (PBMCs), obtained at new diagnosis, from a patient treated with antithyroid drugs. The receptors shown here come from a woman aged 25 to 45 with Graves disease. Donor details come from another sample of the same person, matched by shared clones.

A single count supports this clonotype. A much bigger clone sits one base away, suggesting this may be a read error. The CDR3 end shows no conserved phenylalanine or tryptophan, and so a read error is likely. The chain employs TRBV12-3 or TRBV12-4 and TRBJ2-7; D not resolved. Trimming cost V 1 base and J 0 bases, with 7 bases left between them. This CDR3 has 14 residues. The CDR3 DNA sequence: TGTGCCAGCAGTTTAGGCTGGCGCTCCTACGAGCAGTACCTC. It translates to CASSLGWRSYEQYL.

The table lists this clonotype with many counts. V usage is TRBV11-3 and J usage is TRBJ2-2; TRBD2 agrees at 10 bases. CDR3 length: 17 amino acids. Trimming cost V 3 bases and J 1 base; bases outside gene matches: 5. Germline CDR1 and CDR2: SGHNT and YENEEA. This CDR3 is CASSFPLAGVNTGELFF. DNA for the CDR3: TGTGCCAGCAGCTTTCCCCTAGCGGGAGTGAACACCGGGGAGCTGTTTTTT. Variable domain in full (rest from reference TRBV11-3 and TRBJ2-2): EAGVVQSPRYKIIEKKQPVAFWCNPISGHNTLYWYLQNLGQGPELLIRYENEEAVDDSQLPKDRFSAERLKGVDSTLKIQPAELGDSAVYLCASSFPLAGVNTGELFFGEGSRLTVL.

This clonotype was detected ten times or more. The genes are TRBV2 and TRBJ2-2; no reliable D call. From germline, CDR1 is SNHLY and CDR2 FYNNEI. This CDR3 has 14 residues. V was cut by 9 bases and J by 0 bases, with 11 bases left in between. In DNA, the CDR3 is TGTGCCAGTAATAGGGTGGCGAACACCGGGGAGCTGTTTTTT. This encodes CASNRVANTGELFF.

This clonotype was observed many times. The genes are TRBV7-3 and TRBJ2-1; D might be TRBD2 (6 bases). The V gene lost 5 bases and the J gene lost 5 bases, with 16 bases spanning the gap. Germline-derived CDR1 and CDR2 are SGHTA and FQGTGA. This CDR3 region has 15 residues. The CDR3 reads CASSPPGTPNNEQFF. The CDR3 DNA reads TGTGCCAGCAGCCCCCCAGGGACTCCCAACAATGAGCAGTTCTTC. Together with reference TRBV7-3 and TRBJ2-1, the CDR3 gives the full variable domain: GAGVSQTPSNKVTEKGKYVELRCDPISGHTALYWYRQSLGQGPEFLIYFQGTGAADDSGLPNDRFFAVRPEGSVSTLKIQRTERGDSAVYLCASSPPGTPNNEQFFGPGTRLTVL.

This clonotype has at least ten counts. This chain joins TRBV30 and TRBJ1-5; 7 nucleotides align to TRBD1. J gave up 2 bases and V 1 base, and 2 bases lay outside the gene matches. This CDR3 is 14 amino acids long. Germline CDR1 GTSNPN, CDR2 SVGIG (reference sequence). The CDR3 reads CAWSGGTGNQPQHF. CDR3 in DNA: TGTGCCTGGAGTGGCGGGACAGGCAATCAGCCCCAGCATTTT.

This chain links TRBV6-1 with TRBJ2-6; TRBD1 aligns across 11 bases. Germline CDR1 is MNHNS and CDR2 is SASEGT. After removal of 8 bases from V and 0 bases from J, the junction contained 3 bases not matched to a gene. The length of the CDR3 is 16 residues. CDR3 coding DNA: TGTGCCAGCCGGACAGGGGGCAACTCTGGGGCCAACGTCCTGACTTTC. Protein sequence: CASRTGGNSGANVLTF.

This chain uses TRBV30 with TRBJ1-1; no clear D. The germline gives CDR1 GTSNPN, CDR2 SVGIG (reference sequence). The germline V and J ends were trimmed by 2 bases and 4 bases, with 8 bases remaining between them. The CDR3 loop spans 12 amino acids. CDR3 nucleotide sequence: TGTGCCTGGAGTAAGGGTGGCACTGAAGCTTTCTTT. Protein sequence: CAWSKGGTEAFF.

This clonotype showed up just a few times. The chain combines TRBV9 with TRBJ2-7; possible D gene TRBD1, 7 bases. Looked up from germline, CDR1 is SGDLS and CDR2 is YYNGEE. The CDR3 spans 14 residues. V gave up 3 bases and J gave up 1 base, with 11 bases separating them. The CDR3 loop is CASSGGTESYEQYF. CDR3 nucleotide sequence: TGTGCCAGCAGCGGCGGGACAGAGTCCTACGAGCAGTACTTC.

There are many counts of this clonotype. This chain links TRBV6-1 with TRBJ1-2; tentatively, D is TRBD1 (5 bases). The V gene lost 1 base and the J gene lost 0 bases, with 12 bases spanning the gap. This CDR3 is built from 16 residues. The V gene's germline CDR1 is MNHNS and CDR2 SASEGT. CDR3 nucleotides: TGTGCCAGCAGTGAAGGACAGCCACTTTCTAACTATGGCTACACCTTC. As protein: CASSEGQPLSNYGYTF.

This clonotype was counted at least ten times. V gene TRBV20-1 combines with J gene TRBJ2-7; 9 positions agree with TRBD1. The ends lost 5 bases at V and 3 bases at J; junction bases unmatched: 8. This CDR3 is 14 amino acids long. The germline V gene has CDR1 DFQATT and CDR2 SNEGSKA (reference sequence). This CDR3 is CSAPRTGDNYEQYF. The CDR3 bases are TGCAGTGCTCCCCGGACAGGGGATAACTACGAGCAGTACTTC.

This clonotype has at least ten counts. The chain has TRBV7-8 and TRBJ2-5; D not certain. V shed 4 bases and J shed 1 base, with 13 bases lying between them. The germline CDR1 and CDR2 sequences are SGHVS and FQNEAQ. The CDR3 runs to 15 residues. The CDR3, as DNA: TGTGCCAGCAGCTACCCCCCCTCGAGCCAAGAGACCCAGTACTTC. Amino acids: CASSYPPSSQETQYF.

In this sample, this clonotype turned up many times. This chain joins TRBV20-1 and TRBJ1-5, with 8 bases fitting TRBD1. With 5 bases clipped from V and 4 bases from J, the junction kept 1 base outside the gene matches. The CDR3 spans 12 residues. Looked up from germline, CDR1 is DFQATT and CDR2 is SNEGSKA (reference sequence). The CDR3 sequence is CSARTGNQPQHF. The CDR3 nucleotides read TGCAGTGCTCGGACAGGGAATCAGCCCCAGCATTTT.

The DNA of the CDR3 is TGTGCCAGTAAGCGGGAGGGCTACGAGCAGTACTTC. It yields the protein CASKREGYEQYF. The genes are TRBV19 and TRBJ2-7; 10 bases match TRBD2. V was clipped by 7 bases and J by 3 bases; unmatched bases: 0. CDR1 and CDR2 from the germline V gene are LNHDA and SQIVND (reference sequence). This CDR3 comprises 12 residues.

This clonotype came up many times. The chain combines TRBV11-2 with TRBJ2-7; the match to TRBD1 covers 7 bases. The V gene's germline CDR1 is SGHAT and CDR2 FQNNGV. The CDR3 totals 12 residues. V was pared by 4 bases and J by 9 bases, with 6 bases of the junction left unmatched. CDR3 coding DNA: TGTGCCAGCAGCTCTGGACAGGTGGGGCAGTACTTC. As protein: CASSSGQVGQYF.

This rearrangement joins TRBV6-1 to TRBJ2-7, with D perhaps TRBD2 (7 bases). Per the germline V gene, CDR1 is MNHNS and CDR2 is SASEGT. V was cut by 4 bases and J by 1 base, with 11 bases left in between. This CDR3 has 14 amino acids. In DNA, the CDR3 is TGTGCCAGCAGTGGGGGGCGGGAGTCCTACGAGCAGTACTTC. Translation gives CASSGGRESYEQYF.

This clonotype has ten or more counts. V usage is TRBV30 and J usage is TRBJ1-5; tentatively, D is TRBD1 (5 bases). The CDR3 loop spans 14 amino acids. V lost 2 bases to trimming and J lost 9 bases, with 17 bases between them. Germline V gene data show CDR1 as GTSNPN and CDR2 as SVGIG (reference sequence). Written as DNA, the CDR3 is TGTGCCTGGAGTAAAGAGATTAGCGGGGGGCCCCAGCATTTT. Translating gives CAWSKEISGGPQHF.

This clonotype was seen a handful of times. It may be a read error: a sequence one base away is much more abundant. The chain recombines TRBV25-1 with TRBJ2-1, with 11 bases matching TRBD1. The CDR3 runs to 14 residues. Germline V gives CDR1 MGHDK, CDR2 SYGVNS. V was pared by 6 bases and J by 2 bases, with 0 bases of the junction left unmatched. CDR3 nucleotide sequence: TGTGCCAGCAGGGGACAGGGGGCCTACAATGAGCAGTTCTTC. Translation gives CASRGQGAYNEQFF.

Comments on this clonotype: This sequence may be a read error, since a much larger clone differs from it by one base. The J gene is TRBJ2-5, the V gene TRBV7-9; unclear D gene. V dropped 4 bases and J dropped 5 bases, with 11 bases sitting between them. The germline V gene encodes CDR1 SEHNR and CDR2 FQNEAQ (reference sequence). The CDR3 consists of 13 residues. The CDR3 bases are TGTGCCAGCAGCTCAGTCGGCCGGGAGACCCAGTACTTC. Translation: CASSSVGRETQYF.

This clonotype was seen only a few times. The CDR3 nucleotides are TGTGCCACCAGTGATTTGTCTAGCGGGAGGGCGCAGTTCTTC. Translating it yields CATSDLSSGRAQFF. This sequence joins TRBV24-1 and TRBJ2-1, with 12 bases aligning to TRBD2. This CDR3 spans 14 amino acids. From germline, CDR1 is KGHDR and CDR2 SFDVKD. V gave up 0 bases and J gave up 12 bases; unmatched junction bases: 2.

This clonotype has at least ten counts. V gene TRBV18 combines with J gene TRBJ2-2; D not resolved. Germline CDR1 reads KGHSH; CDR2 reads LQKENI. CDR3 size: 17 residues. Between the trimmed V and J ends, which lost 0 bases and 2 bases, there was a span of 13 bases. CDR3 coding DNA: TGTGCCAGCTCACCACCCCGATCCAACACTAACACCGGGGAGCTGTTTTTT. This translates into CASSPPRSNTNTGELFF.

Ten or more counts support this clonotype. The CDR3 nucleotides read TGCGCCAGCAGCCCTGAAGGCTCTAGCACAGATACGCAGTATTTT. Protein product: CASSPEGSSTDTQYF. The chain carries TRBV5-1 and TRBJ2-3; D not resolved. The CDR3 has 15 amino acids. V lost 4 bases and J 0 bases, leaving 12 bases between the germline ends. Germline V gene lookup returns CDR1 SGHRS and CDR2 YFSETQ. The complete variable domain, with remaining parts taken from reference TRBV5-1 and TRBJ2-3, reads KAGVTQTPRYLIKTRGQQVTLSCSPISGHRSVSWYQQTPGQGLQFLFEYFSETQRNKGNFPGRFSGRQFSNSRSEMNVSTLELGDSALYLCASSPEGSSTDTQYFGPGTRLTVL.

The chain has TRBV6-1 and TRBJ2-7; D may be TRBD2 (5 bases). CDR3 length: 14 amino acids. Per the germline V gene, CDR1 is MNHNS and CDR2 is SASEGT. The V end was cut by 5 bases, the J end by 3 bases, with 14 bases between. The CDR3 loop reads CASSPGVAGYEQYF. In DNA, the CDR3 is TGTGCCAGCAGTCCCGGGGTAGCTGGCTACGAGCAGTACTTC.

A few counts support this clonotype. The chain combines TRBV6-1 with TRBJ2-2; tentative D call: TRBD1 (5 bases). V was shortened by 6 bases and J by 7 bases, with 15 bases between the two germline ends. This CDR3 spans 14 amino acids. Germline assignment: CDR1 MNHNS and CDR2 SASEGT. CDR3 sequence (DNA): TGTGCCAGCAGCCGTCGCAGGGTTGACGGGGAGCTGTTTTTT. This encodes CASSRRRVDGELFF.

The genes are TRBV12-3 or TRBV12-4 and TRBJ2-3; TRBD2 matches 13 bases. This CDR3 is built from 16 residues. J gave up 3 bases and V 7 bases, and 7 bases lay outside the gene matches. CDR3 coding DNA: TGTGCCAGCATCCCGACTAGCGGGAGGAAGACAGATACGCAGTATTTT. Its protein product is CASIPTSGRKTDTQYF.

This clonotype was found a few times. The genes are TRBV5-1 and TRBJ2-2; D is ambiguous. This CDR3 is 16 amino acids long. Germline V lookup: CDR1 SGHRS, CDR2 YFSETQ. The V end was cut by 1 base, the J end by 4 bases, with 14 bases between. CDR3 nucleotide sequence: TGCGCCAGCAGCTTGACCGCAGGCGTATCCACCGGGGAGCTGTTTTTT. Its protein is CASSLTAGVSTGELFF.

A few counts support this clonotype. The genes are TRBV15 and TRBJ1-5; TRBD1 might be the D (6 bases). The CDR3 contains 16 residues. V was cut by 0 bases and J by 2 bases, with 11 bases left in between. Germline values: CDR1 LNHNV, CDR2 YYDKDF (reference sequence). The CDR3 reads CATSRELGGGNQPQHF. For the CDR3, the DNA is TGTGCCACCAGCAGAGAGTTAGGGGGAGGCAATCAGCCCCAGCATTTT.

Concerning this clonotype itself: The junction differs from germline at one of its ends, possibly a read error. The V gene is TRBV2, the J gene TRBJ2-1; 7 positions agree with TRBD2. The CDR3 loop spans 13 amino acids. Germline lookup yields CDR1 SNHLY and CDR2 FYNNEI. The CDR3 coding sequence is TGTGCCGGCAGCGGGGTCCGGGGTAATGAGCAGTTCTTC. It encodes CAGSGVRGNEQFF.

The chain couples TRBV7-6 to TRBJ2-3; TRBD2 agrees at 14 bases. Looked up from germline, CDR1 is SGHVS and CDR2 is FNYEAQ. CDR3 size: 20 residues. J was trimmed by 0 bases and V by 4 bases; bases with no gene match: 12. For the CDR3, the DNA is TGTGCCAGCAGCTGGCCGTTGACTAGCGGGAGGGAAACTAGCACAGATACGCAGTATTTT. Translated: CASSWPLTSGRETSTDTQYF.

This clonotype was recorded at least ten times. This chain connects TRBV7-2 to TRBJ2-2; 9 bases match TRBD1. V shed 5 bases and J 2 bases; nucleotides not matched to a gene: 6. The germline CDR1 and CDR2 sequences are SGHTA and FQGNSA. The CDR3 extends over 16 amino acids. CDR3 loop: CASSPGTGSNTGELFF. For the CDR3, the DNA is TGTGCCAGCAGCCCCGGGACAGGGAGTAACACCGGGGAGCTGTTTTTT.

This clonotype was seen ten or more times. The genes are TRBV5-1 and TRBJ2-7; tentatively, D is TRBD1 (6 bases). The germline V and J ends were trimmed by 7 bases and 4 bases, with 21 bases remaining between them. This CDR3 has 15 residues. Germline V gives CDR1 SGHRS, CDR2 YFSETQ. The CDR3 bases are TGCGCCAGCGCCCCAGGTGGACAGCTTGCATACGAGCAGTACTTC. It codes for CASAPGGQLAYEQYF.

This rearrangement joins TRBV7-3 to TRBJ2-7; 11 bases are shared with TRBD2. This CDR3 is built from 16 residues. Germline-derived CDR1 and CDR2 are SGHTA and FQGTGA. J gave up 2 bases and V 5 bases, and 8 bases lay outside the gene matches. CDR3 sequence (DNA): TGTGCCAGCAGCACCCTGGGGACTAGCGGAACCTACGAGCAGTACTTC. It is translated as CASSTLGTSGTYEQYF.

This clonotype has more than one count but fewer than ten. The chain links TRBV6-1 to TRBJ2-7, with TRBD1 as a possible D gene (6 bases). Trimming took off 7 bases at V and 4 bases at J, with 17 bases between the two ends. CDR3 length: 14 residues. Germline assignment: CDR1 MNHNS and CDR2 SASEGT. This CDR3 reads CASIDLGGSYEQYF. In nucleotides, the CDR3 is TGTGCCAGCATCGATTTAGGGGGTTCTTACGAGCAGTACTTC.